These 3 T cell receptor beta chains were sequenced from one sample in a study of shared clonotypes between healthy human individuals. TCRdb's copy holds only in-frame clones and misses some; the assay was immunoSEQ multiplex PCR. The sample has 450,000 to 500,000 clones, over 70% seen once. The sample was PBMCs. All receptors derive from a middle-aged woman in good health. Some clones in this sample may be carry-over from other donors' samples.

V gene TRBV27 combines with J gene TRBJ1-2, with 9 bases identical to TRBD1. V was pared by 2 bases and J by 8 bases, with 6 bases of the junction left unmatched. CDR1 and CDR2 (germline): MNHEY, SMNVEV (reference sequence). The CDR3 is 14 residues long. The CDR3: CASSLDRGTGGYTF. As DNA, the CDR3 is TGTGCCAGCAGTTTAGACAGGGGGACGGGAGGCTACACCTTC.

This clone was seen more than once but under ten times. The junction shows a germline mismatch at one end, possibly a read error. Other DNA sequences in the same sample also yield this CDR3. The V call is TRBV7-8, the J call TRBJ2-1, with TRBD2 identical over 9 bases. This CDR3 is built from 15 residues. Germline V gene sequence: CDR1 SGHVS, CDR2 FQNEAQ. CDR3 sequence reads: CASNPSGILYNEQFF. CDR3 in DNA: TGCGCCAGCAACCCTAGCGGGATACTCTACAATGAGCAGTTCTTC.

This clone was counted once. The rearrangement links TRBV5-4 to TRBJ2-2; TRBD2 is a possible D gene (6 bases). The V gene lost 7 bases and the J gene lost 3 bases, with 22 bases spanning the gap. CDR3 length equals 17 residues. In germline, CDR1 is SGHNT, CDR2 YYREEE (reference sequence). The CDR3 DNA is TGTGCCAGCCAACCAACCGGGAGAGGGGATTACACCGGGGAGCTGTTTTTT. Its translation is CASQPTGRGDYTGELFF.